The 10 T cell receptor beta chains given below trace back to one sample, sequenced in a study of T-cell memory formation after mild COVID-19. TCRdb independently ran MiXCR on the 5' RACE reads; one entry per CDR3 protein. The table includes 150,000 or so distinct CDR3 sequences, 11% detected once. Sequencing was done on a sample of PBMCs or a T cell subset sorted from them (not recorded which). Receptor source: a young man who had mild COVID-19 (a few samples of this study predate the infection). Cell type and time point are not known.

This chain links TRBV4-3 with TRBJ2-1; possibly TRBD1 for D (6 bases). The CDR3 is made up of 14 amino acids. V lost 2 bases, J lost 7 bases, and 12 bases lay in between. Looked up from germline, CDR1 is LGHNA and CDR2 is YSLEER. The CDR3 DNA reads TGCGCCAGCAGCCAACCCGGACAGCCGAATGAGCAGTTCTTC. Translation gives CASSQPGQPNEQFF.

This clonotype was detected a few times. The genes are TRBV29-1 and TRBJ1-2, with D possibly matching TRBD1 (5 bases). The CDR3 consists of 13 residues. Germline V gene data show CDR1 as SQVTM and CDR2 as ANQGSEA. The V end was cut by 2 bases, the J end by 7 bases, with 14 bases between. The CDR3 spells CSVEPEGPTGYTF. In nucleotides, the CDR3 is TGCAGCGTTGAACCGGAGGGACCGACTGGCTACACCTTC.

This clonotype was seen a handful of times. This chain joins TRBV27 and TRBJ1-6; D unclear. Looked up from germline, CDR1 is MNHEY and CDR2 is SMNVEV (reference sequence). V lost 4 bases to trimming and J lost 10 bases, with 11 bases between them. The CDR3 is made up of 13 amino acids. CDR3 region: CASSSGFGSPLHF. The CDR3 DNA follows: TGTGCCAGCAGTTCGGGGTTCGGCTCACCCCTCCACTTT.

The chain employs TRBV5-5 and TRBJ2-3, with D maybe TRBD2 (5 bases). The CDR3 consists of 16 residues. CDR1 SGHKS and CDR2 YYEKEE come from the germline V gene (reference sequence). The V end was cut by 0 bases, the J end by 3 bases, with 14 bases between. The CDR3 DNA is TGTGCCAGCAGCTTGGCCGGAGGACTGCGGACAGATACGCAGTATTTT. Translating gives CASSLAGGLRTDTQYF.

This chain joins TRBV7-3 and TRBJ2-2; D remains unclear. CDR1 SGHTA and CDR2 FQGTGA come from the germline V gene. The CDR3 is 13 residues long. V gave up 6 bases and J gave up 3 bases, with 8 bases separating them. The CDR3 is CASRPWDTGELFF. CDR3 sequence (DNA): TGTGCCAGCAGGCCCTGGGACACCGGGGAGCTGTTTTTT.

This clonotype was recorded a few times. V gene TRBV9 combines with J gene TRBJ2-7, with D hard to call. This CDR3 comprises 14 residues. Germline V gene data show CDR1 as SGDLS and CDR2 as YYNGEE. Trimming removed 4 bases at V and 4 bases at J, with 15 bases between. CDR3 nucleotide sequence: TGTGCCAGCAGCTCAAGAAGCAGCTCGTACGAGCAGTACTTC. This translates into CASSSRSSSYEQYF. Combining the CDR3 with reference TRBV9 and TRBJ2-7 gives the whole variable domain DSGVTQTPKHLITATGQRVTLRCSPRSGDLSVYWYQQSLDQGLQFLIQYYNGEERAKGNILERFSAQQFPDLHSELNLSSLELGDSALYFCASSSRSSSYEQYFGPGTRLTVT.

The chain is built from TRBV20-1 and TRBJ1-5; the D gene is possibly TRBD1 (6 bases). Trimming shortened V by 6 bases and J by 10 bases, and 25 bases separated the two germline ends. CDR3 length equals 15 residues. Germline CDR1 DFQATT, CDR2 SNEGSKA (reference sequence). The CDR3 is CSALQGSRLGVPQHF. CDR3 nucleotide sequence: TGCAGTGCGCTTCAGGGGTCGCGCCTGGGGGTCCCCCAGCATTTT.

V gene TRBV20-1 combines with J gene TRBJ2-1; 10 bases match TRBD2. The CDR3 spans 14 residues. CDR1 is DFQATT and CDR2 is SNEGSKA in the germline V gene (reference sequence). V shed 2 bases and J 8 bases; nucleotides not matched to a gene: 6. The CDR3 nucleotides are TGCAGTGCTAGATTAGCGGGGGGCCGGGATGAGCAGTTCTTC. This sequence encodes CSARLAGGRDEQFF.

This clonotype has a handful of counts. The chain uses TRBV10-3 and TRBJ2-3, with D hard to call. The CDR3 has 13 amino acids. V was cut by 8 bases and J by 1 base, with 10 bases left in between. CDR1 is ENHRY, CDR2 SYGVKD, per germline. CDR3 DNA sequence: TGTGCCATCGGTAAGGTTGGCACAGATACGCAGTATTTT. This codes for CAIGKVGTDTQYF.

This clonotype has only a few counts. The chain recombines TRBV7-3 with TRBJ2-1, with D unclear. CDR3 length: 13 residues. The V and J ends lost 5 bases and 6 bases respectively, with 11 bases between them. Germline V gene sequence: CDR1 SGHTA, CDR2 FQGTGA. CDR3 residues: CASSPAPRNEQFF. In DNA form, the CDR3 reads TGTGCCAGCAGCCCCGCCCCCCGCAATGAGCAGTTCTTC.